Listed below are T cell receptor beta chains from one sample, sequenced in a study of OX40 agonist ivuxolimab in advanced cancers. Measured with immunoSEQ multiplex PCR; TCRdb has only the in-frame clones, and not every one. This table has approximately 94,000 clones, roughly 80% appearing once. The starting material was CD4+ or CD8+ T cells sorted from blood, obtained in a trial of the OX40 agonist ivuxolimab. These receptors were obtained from an adult with an advanced solid tumor such as melanoma, head and neck, liver or kidney cancer. Each CDR3 is given with its conserved first and last residue. Fields, in order: J gene, clone size, V gene, D gene, CDR3 DNA, CDR3 protein. A D gene is named only where the DNA matches it firmly. The size entry is marked missing in some rows and otherwise reads once, few, many or a size class.

J: TRBJ2-7
size: NA
V: TRBV5-1
D: NA
DNA: TGCGCCAGCAGAACAGACAATTACGAGCAGTACTTC
CDR3: CASRTDNYEQYF

J: TRBJ1-5
size: NA
V: TRBV28
D: NA
DNA: TGTGCCAGCAGTTTGGTCAATCAGCCCCAGCATTTT
CDR3: CASSLVNQPQHF

J: TRBJ1-5
size: NA
V: TRBV19
D: NA
DNA: TGTGCCAGTAGTATGCATCAGGGGCCCAGCAATCAGCCCCAGCATTTT
CDR3: CASSMHQGPSNQPQHF

J: TRBJ1-1
size: NA
V: TRBV18
D: TRBD1
DNA: TGTGCCAGCTCAGCAGACAGGGGGCCGGGGACTGAAGCTTTCTTT
CDR3: CASSADRGPGTEAFF

J: TRBJ1-6
size: NA
V: TRBV13
D: NA
DNA: TGTGCCAGCCGGTTAGGTAGCTCCTATAATTCACCCCTCCACTTT
CDR3: CASRLGSSYNSPLHF

J: TRBJ1-5
size: once
V: TRBV5-8
D: NA
DNA: TGTGCCAGCAGCTTGGGGGGATTGGGTCAGCCCCAGCATTTT
CDR3: CASSLGGLGQPQHF

J: TRBJ1-2
size: NA
V: TRBV4-3
D: NA
DNA: TGCGCCAGCAGCCAAGACAGGGTGATGGGGGCCTATGGCTACACCTTC
CDR3: CASSQDRVMGAYGYTF

J: TRBJ1-5
size: NA
V: TRBV6-5
D: NA
DNA: TGTGCCAGCAGTTCCTCCACAGGTCTCTCCCCTCAGCCCCAGCATTTT
CDR3: CASSSSTGLSPQPQHF

J: TRBJ2-5
size: NA
V: TRBV29-1
D: NA
DNA: TGCAGCGTTGAACCGGGGGCTTATGAGACCCAGTACTTC
CDR3: CSVEPGAYETQYF

J: TRBJ1-1
size: once
V: TRBV6-4
D: NA
DNA: TGTGCCAGCAGGCGTGGGTCTGACGGGAACACTGAAGCTTTCTTT
CDR3: CASRRGSDGNTEAFF

J: TRBJ1-1
size: few
V: TRBV19
D: TRBD1
DNA: TGTGCCAGTTCGGACAGGGGTAACACTGAAGCTTTCTTT
CDR3: CASSDRGNTEAFF

J: TRBJ2-6
size: few
V: TRBV5-8
D: TRBD1
DNA: TGTGCCAGCAGCCTAGGGACAGCTGGGGCCAACGTCCTGACTTTC
CDR3: CASSLGTAGANVLTF

J: TRBJ2-1
size: NA
V: TRBV6-1
D: NA
DNA: TGTGCCAGCAGTGAAGGGAACGGGCCTCGGTACAATGAGCAGTTCTTC
CDR3: CASSEGNGPRYNEQFF

J: TRBJ2-3
size: NA
V: TRBV7-3
D: NA
DNA: TGTGCCAGCAGCTTAACACGGGGGCAGGCAGATACGCAGTATTTT
CDR3: CASSLTRGQADTQYF

J: TRBJ2-3
size: NA
V: TRBV11-2
D: NA
DNA: TGTGCCAGCGCCAAGGGGAGGATTGCAGATACGCAGTATTTT
CDR3: CASAKGRIADTQYF

J: TRBJ2-2
size: NA
V: TRBV5-8
D: NA
DNA: TGTGCCAGCAGCTTAACAGGGTCTTCCGGGGAGCTGTTTTTT
CDR3: CASSLTGSSGELFF

J: TRBJ1-2
size: NA
V: TRBV9
D: NA
DNA: TGTGCCAGCAGCGGCACCGGTGAGGGTAGCTATGGCTACACCTTC
CDR3: CASSGTGEGSYGYTF

J: TRBJ1-1
size: few
V: TRBV6-5
D: NA
DNA: TGTGCCAGCAGGGGACAAGAGCGGGAAGCTTTCTTT
CDR3: CASRGQEREAFF

J: TRBJ2-1
size: NA
V: TRBV7-3
D: NA
DNA: TGTGCCAGCAGCTTACTCAGCGCCACCCCAGGTGAGCAGTTCTTC
CDR3: CASSLLSATPGEQFF

J: TRBJ1-5
size: NA
V: TRBV4-2
D: TRBD1
DNA: TGTGCCAGCAGCCAAGAAGGCGGACAGGGTCTAACGGAGTATAGCAATCAGCCCCAGCATTTT
CDR3: CASSQEGGQGLTEYSNQPQHF

J: TRBJ2-1
size: NA
V: TRBV4-3
D: NA
DNA: TGCGCCAGCAGCCATGGGCGCTCAGGGGATGAGCAGTTCTTC
CDR3: CASSHGRSGDEQFF

J: TRBJ1-5
size: NA
V: TRBV10-2
D: NA
DNA: TGCGCCAGCAGTGAGTCGGGGGAGAATCAGCCCCAGCATTTT
CDR3: CASSESGENQPQHF

J: TRBJ2-3
size: NA
V: TRBV5-1
D: NA
DNA: TGCGCCAGCAGCTTCGGGCAGCCTACAGCAGATACGCAGTATTTT
CDR3: CASSFGQPTADTQYF

J: TRBJ1-1
size: NA
V: TRBV4-3
D: TRBD1
DNA: TGCGCCAGCAGCGAACAGGGGGGCACTGAAGCTTTCTTT
CDR3: CASSEQGGTEAFF

J: TRBJ1-3
size: NA
V: TRBV6-5
D: NA
DNA: TGTGCCAGCAGTTACTCGGGTGGGCTCACTGGAAACACCATATATTTT
CDR3: CASSYSGGLTGNTIYF

J: TRBJ1-6
size: NA
V: TRBV5-1
D: TRBD1
DNA: TGCGCCAGCAGCGGTGGACAGGGCGATAATTCACCCCTCCACTTT
CDR3: CASSGGQGDNSPLHF

J: TRBJ2-3
size: NA
V: TRBV7-3
D: TRBD2
DNA: TGTGCCAGCAGCTTAACGTCCGCGGGGGAAAACACAGATACGCAGTATTTT
CDR3: CASSLTSAGENTDTQYF

J: TRBJ2-3
size: NA
V: TRBV7-9
D: NA
DNA: TGTGCCAGCAGTTTCAACCAGGGCGCAGATACGCAGTATTTT
CDR3: CASSFNQGADTQYF

J: TRBJ1-2
size: NA
V: TRBV5-1
D: TRBD1
DNA: TGCGCCAGCAGCCCGACCGGGACAGGGAACGCCTATGGCTACACCTTC
CDR3: CASSPTGTGNAYGYTF

J: TRBJ1-5
size: NA
V: TRBV6-6
D: NA
DNA: TGTGCCAGCAGCCCCGCGGGGCCTAGCAATCAGCCCCAGCATTTT
CDR3: CASSPAGPSNQPQHF

J: TRBJ2-2
size: once
V: TRBV5-4
D: NA
DNA: TGTGCCAGCAGCAAAGGAGGGACCGGGGAGCTGTTTTTT
CDR3: CASSKGGTGELFF

J: TRBJ1-4
size: NA
V: TRBV18
D: TRBD1
DNA: TGTGCCAGCTCACCCAACCGGGACAGTGATGAAAAACTGTTTTTT
CDR3: CASSPNRDSDEKLFF

J: TRBJ1-6
size: once
V: TRBV30
D: NA
DNA: TGTGCCTGGAGTCTCGTAGATTCACCCCTCCACTTT
CDR3: CAWSLVDSPLHF

J: TRBJ2-6
size: few
V: TRBV25-1
D: NA
DNA: TGTGCCAGCAGTCGTCAGGGCCAGATGACTTTC
CDR3: CASSRQGQMTF

J: TRBJ1-1
size: NA
V: TRBV5-6
D: NA
DNA: TGTGCCAGCAGCTTGCAGCGTATGACAGCAACTTTCTTT
CDR3: CASSLQRMTATFF

J: TRBJ1-1
size: NA
V: TRBV5-4
D: TRBD1
DNA: TGTGCCAGCAGCCCTCAGACAGGGGACGGGTTCGCTGAAGCTTTCTTT
CDR3: CASSPQTGDGFAEAFF

J: TRBJ1-4
size: NA
V: TRBV15
D: NA
DNA: TGTGCCACCAGCAGGGAACTTGCAACTAATGAAAAACTGTTTTTT
CDR3: CATSRELATNEKLFF

J: TRBJ2-1
size: NA
V: TRBV5-4
D: TRBD2
DNA: TGTGCCAGCAGCCCTGGGACTAGCGGGACCAACAATGAGCAGTTCTTC
CDR3: CASSPGTSGTNNEQFF

J: TRBJ1-1
size: NA
V: TRBV29-1
D: TRBD1
DNA: TGCAGCGTCCGGACAGGGGAAGTTGAAGCTTTCTTT
CDR3: CSVRTGEVEAFF

J: TRBJ2-5
size: NA
V: TRBV6-5
D: TRBD2
DNA: TGTGCCAGCAGCCCACTAGCGGTTGAAGAGACCCAGTACTTC
CDR3: CASSPLAVEETQYF

J: TRBJ2-4
size: NA
V: TRBV4-3
D: TRBD2
DNA: TGCGCCAGCAGCCAAAACGCCGGGACTAGCGGGGCCCTAGCCAAAAACATTCAGTACTTC
CDR3: CASSQNAGTSGALAKNIQYF

J: TRBJ1-1
size: NA
V: TRBV6-5
D: NA
DNA: TGTGCCAGCAGTTACCCCGGCCTGGGAGGGGCACTTGCTTTCTTT
CDR3: CASSYPGLGGALAFF

J: TRBJ1-1
size: NA
V: TRBV5-1
D: NA
DNA: TGCGCCAGCAGCTTGGTTCTCACTGAAGCTTTCTTT
CDR3: CASSLVLTEAFF

J: TRBJ2-2
size: NA
V: TRBV11-2
D: TRBD2
DNA: TGTGCCAGCAGCTTCCTACTAGCGGGGGGGCCCACCGGGGAGCTGTTTTTT
CDR3: CASSFLLAGGPTGELFF

J: TRBJ1-1
size: NA
V: TRBV10-3
D: NA
DNA: TGTGCCATCAGTCAGGCTGACACTGAAGCTTTCTTT
CDR3: CAISQADTEAFF